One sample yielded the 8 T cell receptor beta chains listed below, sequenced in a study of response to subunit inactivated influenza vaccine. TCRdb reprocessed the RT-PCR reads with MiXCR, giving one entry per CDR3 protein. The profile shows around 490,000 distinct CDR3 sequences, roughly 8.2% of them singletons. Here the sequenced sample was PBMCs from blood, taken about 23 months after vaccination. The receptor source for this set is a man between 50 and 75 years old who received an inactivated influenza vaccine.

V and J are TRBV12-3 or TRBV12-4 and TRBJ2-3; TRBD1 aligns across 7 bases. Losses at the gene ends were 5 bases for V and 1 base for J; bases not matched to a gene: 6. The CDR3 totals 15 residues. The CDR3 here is CASSHRQGRTDTQYF. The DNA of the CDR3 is TGTGCCAGCAGTCACCGACAGGGTCGCACAGATACGCAGTATTTT.

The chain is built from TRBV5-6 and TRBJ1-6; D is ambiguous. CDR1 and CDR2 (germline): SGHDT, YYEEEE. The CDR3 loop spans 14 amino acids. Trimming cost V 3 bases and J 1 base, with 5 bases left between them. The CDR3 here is CASSSMSYNSPLHF. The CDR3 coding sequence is TGTGCCAGCAGCTCCATGTCCTATAATTCACCCCTCCACTTT.

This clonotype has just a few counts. The CDR3 DNA follows: TGTGCCAGCAGCCAATATGGGCAGGGTGGCACTGAAGCTTTCTTT. Protein: CASSQYGQGGTEAFF. The chain couples TRBV4-2 to TRBJ1-1, with a weak D call TRBD1 (5 bases). Germline V lookup: CDR1 LGHNA, CDR2 YNFKEQ. Between the trimmed V and J ends, which lost 2 bases and 4 bases, there was a span of 14 bases. The CDR3 has 15 residues.

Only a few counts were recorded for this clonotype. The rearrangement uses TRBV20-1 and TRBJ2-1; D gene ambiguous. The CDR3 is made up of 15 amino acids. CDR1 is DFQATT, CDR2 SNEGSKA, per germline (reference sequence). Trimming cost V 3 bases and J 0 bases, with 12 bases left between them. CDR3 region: CSARDGFGSYNEQFF. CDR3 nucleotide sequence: TGCAGTGCTAGGGATGGTTTTGGCTCCTACAATGAGCAGTTCTTC.

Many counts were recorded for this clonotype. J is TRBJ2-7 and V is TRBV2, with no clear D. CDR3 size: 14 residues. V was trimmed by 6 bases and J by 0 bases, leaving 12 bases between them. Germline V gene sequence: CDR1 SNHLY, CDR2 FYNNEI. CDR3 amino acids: CASRDALTSYEQYF. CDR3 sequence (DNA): TGTGCCAGCAGGGATGCACTGACCTCCTACGAGCAGTACTTC.

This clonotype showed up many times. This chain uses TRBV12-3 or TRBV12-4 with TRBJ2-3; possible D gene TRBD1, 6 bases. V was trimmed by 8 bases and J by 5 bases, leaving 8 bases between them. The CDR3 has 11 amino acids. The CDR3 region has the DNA TGTGCCAGCCAGGGGTTAGATACGCAGTATTTT. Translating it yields CASQGLDTQYF.

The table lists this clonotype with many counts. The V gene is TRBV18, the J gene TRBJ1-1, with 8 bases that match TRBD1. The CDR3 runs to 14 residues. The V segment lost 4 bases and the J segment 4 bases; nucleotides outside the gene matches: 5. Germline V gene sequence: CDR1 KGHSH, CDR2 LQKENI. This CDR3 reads CASSQDRATTEAFF. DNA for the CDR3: TGTGCCAGCTCACAGGACAGGGCGACCACTGAAGCTTTCTTT.

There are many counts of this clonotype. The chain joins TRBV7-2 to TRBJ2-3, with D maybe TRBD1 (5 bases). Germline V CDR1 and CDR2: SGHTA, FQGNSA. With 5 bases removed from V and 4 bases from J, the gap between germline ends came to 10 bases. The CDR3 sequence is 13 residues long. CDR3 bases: TGTGCCAGCAGCATCAGGGATCCAGATACGCAGTATTTT. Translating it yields CASSIRDPDTQYF.